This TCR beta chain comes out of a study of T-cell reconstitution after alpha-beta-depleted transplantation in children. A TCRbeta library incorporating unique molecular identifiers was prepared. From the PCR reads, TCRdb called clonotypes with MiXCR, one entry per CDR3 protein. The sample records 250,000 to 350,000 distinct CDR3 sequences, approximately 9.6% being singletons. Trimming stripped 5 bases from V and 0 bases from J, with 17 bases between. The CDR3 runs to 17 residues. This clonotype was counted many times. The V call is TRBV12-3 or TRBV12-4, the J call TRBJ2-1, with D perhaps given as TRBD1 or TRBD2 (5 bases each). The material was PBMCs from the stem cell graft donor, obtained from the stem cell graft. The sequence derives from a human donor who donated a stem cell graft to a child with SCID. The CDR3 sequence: CASSPDGTLTSYNEQFF. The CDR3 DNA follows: TGTGCCAGCAGTCCGGACGGGACGCTGACCTCCTACAATGAGCAGTTCTTC.